What follows is one T cell receptor beta chain and its context. The specificity of this receptor is unknown. It has no much larger one-base neighbor in the sample; base qualities were not kept. The intended sense of this specimen's time point label: baseline before first vaccination. The sample's treatment or condition, from its label and the paper: meningococcal conjugate vaccine given as trial control. Vaccinee samples were obtained from the UK trials COV001 and COV002, which included a single-blind randomized controlled phase 2/3 trial of AZD1222 (ChAdOx1 nCoV-19) in healthy adults. Trial participant PBMC samples were collected at day 0 and day 28 after the second dose for TCRbeta chain sequencing. The sample originates from a study of T cell responses to AZD1222 COVID-19 vaccine (dated by TCRdb to 2020 to 2023). In terms of the full investigation: A total of 230 to 250 trial participants underwent TCR sequencing, of whom 207 received two doses of AZD1222 and about 26 received two doses of the MenACWY control vaccine. Trial participants were enrolled by age into 18-55, 56-69 and 70-plus year subgroups, with around 150, 28 and 57 TCR-sequenced participants respectively.

The germline V gene yields SGHRS for CDR1 and YFSETQ for CDR2. The CDR3, cysteine through phenylalanine, is 16 amino acids long. The CDR3 DNA has 48 bases and is translated from base 1. V is cut by 0 bases and J by 0 bases, and the space between the germline ends is 10 bases. The CDR3 regions of human TCRbeta chains were analyzed by immunosequencing. Per the authors' processing: Repertoire TCRs were matched against a reference library of SARS-CoV-2-specific TCRs generated with the MIRA antigen-specificity platform. Breadth was defined as the fraction of unique TCRs that were SARS-CoV-2-associated, and depth was defined as the fraction of total T cells that were SARS-CoV-2-associated. Using the MIRA data, each spike-specific TCR was mapped to the spike region that the TCR reacts to and placed in a CD4 or CD8 class. Log10-transformed breadth and depth values were compared by one-way ANOVA with Sidak's multiple comparisons tests. This immuneACCESS table, as held by TCRdb, lists in-frame sequences with V and J called but not all clones. Of the missing ones, under half trace to an unresolved V gene in checked studies; the others have no known cause. V and J calls and clone size are copied from that table; D and trimming were computed from the DNA. Present in this sample are approximately 150,000 clones, more than 85% of which were seen just once. Jointly, the top ten make up around 1% of the sample.

Overall study outcomes, separate from this receptor: The 56-69-year group was small, and its depth increase did not reach significance, likely because of low power. Vaccine-associated CD4 TCRs spanned the whole spike protein, with dominant responses in regions 160-218 and 743-854. After two AZD1222 doses, spike-specific TCR breadth and depth were significantly higher than at day 0 and than in MenACWY recipients. Conclusions about previously exposed vaccinees were limited because only a handful of AZD1222 recipients were SARS-CoV-2 seropositive at baseline. Most participants were white British and females outnumbered males, and the authors suggested that clonal diversity may have been underestimated. Reportedly, close to half of the unique spike-specific TCRs recognized epitopes lying outside the regions that are mutated in the B.1.351 and B.1.1.7 variants. No day 14 peak-response samples were available, so repertoires were characterized only after the peak T cell response.

This receptor was taken from an adult in good health. The chain uses TRBV5-1 and TRBJ2-4; the D gene remains uncertain. This specimen was peripheral blood, taken on day 0 of MenACWY control vaccination. DNA sequence: TGCGCCAGCAGCTTGGTCGGCAGATTAGCCAAAAACATTCAGTACTTC. It codes for CASSLVGRLAKNIQYF.